The 16 T cell receptor beta chains given below trace back to one sample, sequenced in a study of T cell changes during pregnancy in multiple sclerosis. Using immunoSEQ multiplex PCR, the repertoire was profiled, and TCRdb retains in-frame clones only, with some absent. The sample comprises 75,000 to 95,000 clones, just over 90% of which are singletons, and approximately 2.5% rests with the top ten. Sequencing was performed on peripheral blood, taken in the second trimester of pregnancy. The receptors shown here come from a female donor with multiple sclerosis, enrolled in a pregnancy study.

The rearrangement joins TRBV27 to TRBJ1-5; D may be TRBD1 (5 bases). Between the trimmed V and J ends, which lost 1 base and 5 bases, there was a span of 21 bases. Germline assignment: CDR1 MNHEY and CDR2 SMNVEV (reference sequence). The CDR3 length is 18 residues. The CDR3 here is CASSLLGGAKGLYQPQHF. CDR3 in DNA: TGTGCCAGCAGTTTATTGGGAGGGGCCAAGGGACTCTATCAGCCCCAGCATTTT.

A few counts support this clone. The chain employs TRBV7-9 and TRBJ1-2; 7 bases are a match to TRBD1. CDR1 and CDR2 from the germline V gene are SEHNR and FQNEAQ (reference sequence). V lost 1 base and J lost 7; bases outside the gene matches: 6. There are 14 residues in the CDR3. The CDR3 spells CASSLGRGLSGYTF. The CDR3 nucleotides read TGTGCCAGCAGCTTAGGAAGGGGGCTTAGTGGCTACACCTTC.

This clone came up once. This chain connects TRBV2 to TRBJ1-5; D not certain. Germline CDR1 is SNHLY and CDR2 is FYNNEI. CDR3 length: 15 residues. Trimming cost V 3 bases and J 0 bases, with 9 bases left between them. The CDR3, as DNA: TGTGCCAGCAGTGACTCCACTCATAGCAATCAGCCCCAGCATTTT. It is translated as CASSDSTHSNQPQHF.

V usage is TRBV27 and J usage is TRBJ1-5; a weak D match, TRBD1 (5 bases). Deletions cut 5 bases from V and 0 bases from J, with 17 bases between. The CDR3 runs 17 residues. Germline V gives CDR1 MNHEY, CDR2 SMNVEV (reference sequence). CDR3 bases: TGTGCCAGCAGTCCCGGGTGGGGGGAGTATAGCAATCAGCCCCAGCATTTT. This sequence encodes CASSPGWGEYSNQPQHF.

V is TRBV18 and J is TRBJ2-3; D is unresolved. Looked up from germline, CDR1 is KGHSH and CDR2 is LQKENI. The CDR3 is 13 residues long. Trimming stripped 3 bases from V and 2 bases from J, with 6 bases between. In nucleotides, the CDR3 is TGTGCCAGCTCACCGGCCAACACAGATACGCAGTATTTT. This gives the protein CASSPANTDTQYF. Looking up the rest from reference TRBV18 and TRBJ2-3 gives the full variable domain: NAGVMQNPRHLVRRRGQEARLRCSPMKGHSHVYWYRQLPEEGLKFMVYLQKENIIDESGMPKERFSAEFPKEGPSILRIQQVVRGDSAAYFCASSPANTDTQYFGPGTRLTVL.

The chain carries TRBV27 and TRBJ1-5; TRBD1 might be the D (6 bases). Germline CDR1 MNHEY, CDR2 SMNVEV (reference sequence). The CDR3 extends over 14 amino acids. V shed 3 bases and J shed 3 bases, with 9 bases lying between them. CDR3 loop: CASSFAGDNQPQHF. CDR3 bases: TGTGCCAGCAGTTTTGCAGGGGACAATCAGCCCCAGCATTTT.

This rearrangement joins TRBV5-6 to TRBJ2-1, with 8 nucleotides matching TRBD2. Germline V gene data show CDR1 as SGHDT and CDR2 as YYEEEE. The CDR3 has 16 amino acids. With V trimmed by 0 bases and J by 4 bases, 6 bases remained unmatched. In nucleotides, the CDR3 is TGTGCCAGCAGCTTGGCCATCGGCGGGGGGTACAATGAGCAGTTCTTC. Protein: CASSLAIGGGYNEQFF.

The V call is TRBV19, the J call TRBJ1-4; maybe TRBD1 (5 bases). Deletions cut 6 bases from V and 0 bases from J, with 11 bases between. The CDR3 runs 15 residues. Germline V gene lookup returns CDR1 LNHDA and CDR2 SQIVND (reference sequence). As DNA, the CDR3 is TGTGCCAGTAGCAGGACATGGGCAACTAATGAAAAACTGTTTTTT. Its protein is CASSRTWATNEKLFF.

The chain recombines TRBV7-2 with TRBJ1-2; the match to TRBD1 covers 9 bases. Looked up from germline, CDR1 is SGHTA and CDR2 is FQGNSA. V lost 6 bases and J lost 5; bases outside the gene matches: 13. The CDR3 runs to 16 residues. The DNA of the CDR3 is TGTGCCAGCAGTCCCGGGACAGGGTATATAAGTTATGGCTACACCTTC. Translation: CASSPGTGYISYGYTF.

V is TRBV7-3 and J is TRBJ2-1; D gene uncertain. The CDR3 has 15 amino acids. CDR1 is SGHTA and CDR2 is FQGTGA in the germline V gene. Between the trimmed V and J ends, which lost 5 bases and 0 bases, there was a span of 11 bases. CDR3 loop: CASSLSPSSYNEQFF. CDR3 DNA: TGTGCCAGCAGCCTCAGTCCCAGCTCCTACAATGAGCAGTTCTTC.

This clone was seen just once. This rearrangement joins TRBV14 to TRBJ1-1, with unresolved D. V lost 2 bases, J lost 7 bases, and 5 bases lay in between. Germline CDR1 SGHDN, CDR2 FVKESK. The CDR3 runs to 11 residues. CDR3 amino acids: CASSQTHEAFF. CDR3 bases: TGTGCCAGCAGCCAAACACATGAAGCTTTCTTT.

This chain joins TRBV2 and TRBJ1-5, with D perhaps TRBD1 (6 bases). The CDR3 contains 15 residues. V lost 6 bases to trimming and J lost 4 bases, with 16 bases between them. Germline assignment: CDR1 SNHLY and CDR2 FYNNEI. CDR3: CASRDTGQRNQPQHF. CDR3 nucleotide sequence: TGTGCCAGCAGGGATACGGGACAAAGGAATCAGCCCCAGCATTTT.

V gene TRBV7-9 combines with J gene TRBJ2-2; 9 positions match TRBD1. CDR3 length equals 18 residues. V trimming: 5 bases; J trimming: 6 bases; junction bases outside the gene matches: 16. Germline V gene sequence: CDR1 SEHNR, CDR2 FQNEAQ (reference sequence). CDR3 amino acids: CASSPPNQGTGFPGELFF. In nucleotides, the CDR3 is TGTGCCAGCAGCCCACCCAACCAGGGGACAGGGTTCCCCGGGGAGCTGTTTTTT.

The rearrangement uses TRBV27 and TRBJ1-1, with 9 positions matching TRBD1. CDR1 and CDR2 from the germline V gene are MNHEY and SMNVEV (reference sequence). The J segment lost 0 bases and the V segment lost 6 bases, leaving 11 bases of the junction unmatched. The CDR3 runs to 17 residues. Written as DNA, the CDR3 is TGTGCCAGCAGCTTCCGGGACAGGGATCTTTTGAACACTGAAGCTTTCTTT. It specifies CASSFRDRDLLNTEAFF.

This clone occurred once. The chain combines TRBV25-1 with TRBJ1-4; a weak D match, TRBD1 (5 bases). The germline CDR1 and CDR2 sequences are MGHDK and SYGVNS. CDR3 size: 15 residues. The V end lost 1 base, the J end lost 4 bases, and 10 bases lay between the germline ends. CDR3 loop: CASSELLGGNEKLFF. DNA of the CDR3: TGTGCCAGCAGTGAATTACTGGGGGGTAATGAAAAACTGTTTTTT. Using reference TRBV25-1 and TRBJ1-4 for the parts outside the CDR3, the full variable domain is EADIYQTPRYLVIGTGKKITLECSQTMGHDKMYWYQQDPGMELHLIHYSYGVNSTEKGDLSSESTVSRIRTEHFPLTLESARPSHTSQYLCASSELLGGNEKLFFGSGTQLSVL.

The rearrangement uses TRBV19 and TRBJ2-4, with 7 bases identical to TRBD2. The germline V gene has CDR1 LNHDA and CDR2 SQIVND (reference sequence). After removal of 7 bases from V and 3 bases from J, the junction contained 9 bases not matched to a gene. There are 15 residues in the CDR3. CDR3 protein: CASTYKSGGKNIQYF. For the CDR3, the DNA is TGTGCCAGTACCTATAAGTCGGGGGGCAAAAACATTCAGTACTTC. The full variable domain, rest sourced from reference TRBV19 and TRBJ2-4, is DGGITQSPKYLFRKEGQNVTLSCEQNLNHDAMYWYRQDPGQGLRLIYYSQIVNDFQKGDIAEGYSVSREKKESFPLTVTSAQKNPTAFYLCASTYKSGGKNIQYFGAGTRLSVL.